Following are 3 T cell receptor beta chains from one sample sequenced in a study of regulatory T cells in long-lasting Graves disease. Regarding time point: newly diagnosed GD, antithyroid drugs for less than 3 months. Generation of the TCR library employed RNA extracted from PBMCs. With iRepertoire HTBI primers and Arm-PCR of CDR3 regions, TCR beta libraries were built. TCRdb reprocessed the multiplex PCR reads via MiXCR and lists one record per CDR3 protein. Among approximately 460,000 distinct CDR3 sequences listed, 16% were seen once. The sample also formed part of further work on T cells in Graves' hyperthyroidism and ophthalmopathy.

The specimen comprised peripheral blood mononuclear cells (PBMCs), sampled at new diagnosis, from a patient treated with antithyroid drugs. These receptors all stem from a woman aged 25 to 45 with Graves disease.

In its sample, this clonotype was seen many times. The chain recombines TRBV6-1 with TRBJ2-7; 7 nucleotides match TRBD2. The V and J ends lost 2 bases and 9 bases, in that order; junction bases with no gene match: 13. Germline lookup yields CDR1 MNHNS and CDR2 SASEGT. The CDR3 has 15 residues. This chain's CDR3 is CASSEYGAGAGSQYF. CDR3 nucleotides: TGTGCCAGCAGTGAATACGGGGCGGGAGCCGGGTCGCAGTACTTC.

The V call is TRBV7-9, the J call TRBJ2-1, with 7 bases matching TRBD1. Germline values: CDR1 SEHNR, CDR2 FQNEAQ (reference sequence). Trimming cost V 5 bases and J 10 bases; bases outside gene matches: 11. This CDR3 has 14 residues. CDR3 DNA sequence: TGTGCCAGCAGCCTCTCCTCGACAGGGTCCGAGCAGTTCTTC. Translated: CASSLSSTGSEQFF.

This clonotype has at least ten counts. The chain carries TRBV5-5 and TRBJ2-3, with TRBD1 identical over 8 bases. CDR1 and CDR2 from the germline V gene are SGHKS and YYEKEE (reference sequence). The CDR3 has 15 residues. With V trimmed by 4 bases and J by 2 bases, 6 bases remained unmatched. DNA of the CDR3: TGTGCCAGCAGCCGGACAGGGCCCCCCACAGATACGCAGTATTTT. Translating gives CASSRTGPPTDTQYF.